Sequencing of this TCR beta chain was carried out in a study of tumor-infiltrating lymphocytes in primary liver carcinoma. Study-wide results and caveats: The top-250-clone fraction was significantly higher in tumors than in blood (p = 0.039).

Concerning this clonotype itself: Its target is unknown. A clone one base away is much larger, so this may be a read error.

The CDR3 length is 14 residues. Trimming took off 7 bases at V and 0 bases at J, with 13 bases between the two ends. Germline values: CDR1 MNHNS, CDR2 SASEGT. With a constant-region primer, TCR beta cDNA was made from around 520 ng of total RNA. Slightly modified ARM-PCR served as the procedure for the TCR beta libraries. These libraries came from three rounds of nested multiplex PCR. With TRBV1-TRBV30 forward primers and a C-beta reverse primer, the first two PCR rounds were run for about 10 cycles each. TCRdb called the multiplex PCR reads again in MiXCR, with one record for every CDR3 protein. The sample has about 210,000 distinct CDR3 sequences; about 61% are singletons. Germline DNA was also extracted, and blood RNA was taken from unsorted whole blood. Among the patients, all had chronic HBV infection and none had been treated.

V gene TRBV6-1 combines with J gene TRBJ2-7; possibly TRBD1 for D (5 bases). Sequencing was performed on peripheral blood. The TCR was taken from a woman aged 55-70 years with primary liver carcinoma and hepatitis B virus infection. Here the CDR3 reads CASKTEVSSYEQYF. The CDR3 DNA reads as TGTGCCAGCAAGACAGAGGTGAGCTCCTACGAGCAGTACTTC.